These 11 T cell receptor beta chains share one sample of origin, sequenced in a study of CD8+CD57+ T cells in acquired aplastic anemia. Investigators profiled TCR beta VDJ and CDR3 from genomic DNA template. TCRdb independently ran MiXCR on the reads; one entry per CDR3 protein. This table holds hundreds of thousands of distinct CDR3 sequences, roughly 64% found once. What was sequenced was sorted CD4+, CD8+, or CD8+CD57+ T cells (not recorded which) from PBMCs. The receptors here all came from a human donor in good health, serving as a control.

Notes on this clonotype: It is unclear where the CDR3 begins or ends on the DNA, so no DNA is shown, and the CDR3 is as TCRdb lists it. The chain is built from TRBV5-4 and TRBJ1-6. Germline V CDR1 and CDR2: SGHNT, YYREEE (reference sequence). The length of the CDR3 is 24 amino acids, counting both ends. CDR3 protein: CASSSYICSAIVPGLNPYNSPLHF.

V and J are TRBV19 and TRBJ1-6; 7 nucleotides align to TRBD1. J lost 9 bases, V lost 5 bases, and 16 bases had no gene match. Germline CDR1 LNHDA, CDR2 SQIVND (reference sequence). CDR3 length: 17 amino acids. CDR3 in DNA: TGTGCCAGTAGTTCACGACAGGGACTTGTCGAAAGTTCACCCCTCCACTTT. The encoded protein is CASSSRQGLVESSPLHF.

Comments on this clonotype: Germline and junction disagree at one end, which may indicate a read error. The genes are TRBV19 and TRBJ2-6, with D tentatively TRBD1 (6 bases). Germline V gene sequence: CDR1 LNHDA, CDR2 SQIVND (reference sequence). This CDR3 is built from 19 residues. CDR3 DNA: TGTGCCAGTAGTCCCCGAGCACAGGGCGATACCTCTGGGTCCAACATCCTGACTTTC. Its protein product is CASSPRAQGDTSGSNILTF.

This chain joins TRBV15 and TRBJ1-2; 9 positions agree with TRBD1. CDR1 and CDR2 (germline): LNHNV, YYDKDF (reference sequence). J gave up 5 bases and V 3 bases, and 1 base lay outside the gene matches. The CDR3 extends over 13 amino acids. The CDR3 region is CATSSGQGYGYTF. CDR3 sequence (DNA): TGTGCCACCAGCAGCGGACAGGGGTATGGCTACACCTTC.

This clonotype has ten or more counts. This chain joins TRBV20-1 and TRBJ2-2; 9 nucleotides match TRBD1. Unmatched junction bases numbered 2, after V lost 4 bases and J lost 2 bases. Germline assignment: CDR1 DFQATT and CDR2 SNEGSKA (reference sequence). This CDR3 is 14 amino acids long. In nucleotides, the CDR3 is TGCAGTGCTAAGGGACAGGGAAACACCGGGGAGCTGTTTTTT. Translated, it gives CSAKGQGNTGELFF.

A remark on this clonotype: One junction end disagrees with the germline gene, perhaps due to a read error. This chain joins TRBV20-1 and TRBJ2-2, with D possibly TRBD1 on 5 matching bases. Germline CDR1 and CDR2: DFQATT and SNEGSKA (reference sequence). There are 15 residues in the CDR3. CDR3 coding DNA: TGTGGCGCCAGCCGGCAGGGTGGTATCACCGGGGAGCTGTTTTTT. It codes for CGASRQGGITGELFF.

V is TRBV10-2 and J is TRBJ2-5, with D unclear. Germline CDR1 WSHSY, CDR2 SAAADI. V lost 6 bases, J lost 5 bases, and 13 bases lay in between. This CDR3 comprises 13 residues. DNA of the CDR3: TGCGCCAGCAGGGCAGGTCAATCGGAGACCCAGTACTTC. Translated: CASRAGQSETQYF.

The V and J genes are TRBV9 and TRBJ1-2; D possibly corresponds to TRBD1 (5 bases). V shed 2 bases and J shed 9 bases, with 23 bases lying between them. The germline V gene encodes CDR1 SGDLS and CDR2 YYNGEE. This CDR3 contains 16 residues. The DNA of the CDR3 is TGTGCCAGCAGCGTGTCGGGACTAGTCTACGAGCAGTGCTACACCTTC. Translation gives CASSVSGLVYEQCYTF.

With respect to this clonotype: The CDR3 does not close with the conserved phenylalanine or tryptophan, likely indicating a read error. The DNA is omitted, as the CDR3 cannot be located on it reliably, and the CDR3 follows TCRdb's listing. The rearrangement joins TRBV7-7 to TRBJ2-5; the tabulated D call, TRBD1, remains unverified against the DNA. Per the germline V gene, CDR1 is SSHAT and CDR2 is FNYEAQ (reference sequence). The length of the CDR3 is 13 amino acids, counting both ends. The CDR3 sequence is CASSEGTGRTDTH.

This clonotype was detected ten times or more. The chain couples TRBV3-1 to TRBJ1-2, with 7 positions matching TRBD1. CDR1 is LGHDT, CDR2 YNNKEL, per germline (reference sequence). The V segment lost 6 bases and the J segment 4 bases; nucleotides outside the gene matches: 8. This CDR3 contains 14 residues. In DNA form, the CDR3 reads TGTGCCAGCAGACCACGAGGACAGGCCTATGGCTACACCTTC. It translates to CASRPRGQAYGYTF.

CDR3 region: CASSQGQGVEELFF. CDR3 DNA sequence: TGTGCCAGCAGCCAAGGACAGGGGGTAGAAGAACTGTTTTTT. The chain employs TRBV2 and TRBJ1-4, with TRBD1 matching over 10 bases. With V trimmed by 6 bases and J by 12 bases, 10 bases remained unmatched. This CDR3 has 14 amino acids. Germline V gene lookup returns CDR1 SNHLY and CDR2 FYNNEI. Based on the CDR3 plus reference TRBV2 and TRBJ1-4, the full variable domain is EPEVTQTPSHQVTQMGQEVILRCVPISNHLYFYWYRQILGQKVEFLVSFYNNEISEKSEIFDDQFSVERPDGSNFTLKIRSTKLEDSAMYFCASSQGQGVEELFFGSGTQLSVL.